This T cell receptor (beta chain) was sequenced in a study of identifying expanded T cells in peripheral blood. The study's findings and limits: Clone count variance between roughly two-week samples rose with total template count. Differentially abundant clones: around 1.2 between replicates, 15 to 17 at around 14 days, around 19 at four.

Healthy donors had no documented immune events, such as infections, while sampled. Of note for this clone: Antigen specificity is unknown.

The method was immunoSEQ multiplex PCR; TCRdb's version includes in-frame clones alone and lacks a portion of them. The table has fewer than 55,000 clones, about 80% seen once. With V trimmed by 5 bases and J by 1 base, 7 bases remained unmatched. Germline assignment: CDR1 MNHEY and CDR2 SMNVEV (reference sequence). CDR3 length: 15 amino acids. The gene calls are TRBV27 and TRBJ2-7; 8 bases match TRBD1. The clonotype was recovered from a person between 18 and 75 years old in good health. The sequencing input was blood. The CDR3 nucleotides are TGTGCCAGCAGTCCCGGACAGGGAAAATCCTACGAGCAGTACTTC. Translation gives CASSPGQGKSYEQYF.